A single sample gave rise to the 7 T cell receptor beta chains below, sequenced in a study of blood T cell repertoires in COVID-19. Libraries were prepared by immunoSEQ multiplex PCR; TCRdb keeps only in-frame clonotypes and omits some of them. Of around 250,000 clones in the sample, approximately 80% were seen once. The sample consisted of PBMCs or T cells enriched from blood (not recorded which). These receptors were collected from a man aged 35-49 years who had been exposed to COVID-19.

This chain joins TRBV6-6 and TRBJ2-7, with 9 nucleotides matching TRBD2. Germline V CDR1 and CDR2: MNHNY, SVGAGI (reference sequence). The V gene end was trimmed by 5 bases and the J gene end by 6 bases; junction bases not matched to a gene: 8. This CDR3 spans 14 amino acids. The CDR3 DNA reads as TGTGCCAGCAGTCCGTCTAGCGGGATCCCCGAGCAGTACTTC. This gives the protein CASSPSSGIPEQYF.

The chain joins TRBV19 to TRBJ2-7, with TRBD1 identical over 10 bases. V lost 3 bases to trimming and J lost 5 bases; unmatched junction nucleotides: 10. Germline V CDR1 and CDR2: LNHDA, SQIVND (reference sequence). CDR3 length equals 16 residues. Written as DNA, the CDR3 is TGTGCCAGTAGTATTTGGGTGGGGACAGGGGCGCACGAGCAGTACTTC. This sequence encodes CASSIWVGTGAHEQYF. The full variable domain, in which reference TRBV19 and TRBJ2-7 provide the parts outside the CDR3, is DGGITQSPKYLFRKEGQNVTLSCEQNLNHDAMYWYRQDPGQGLRLIYYSQIVNDFQKGDIAEGYSVSREKKESFPLTVTSAQKNPTAFYLCASSIWVGTGAHEQYFGPGTRLTVT.

The CDR3 region is CASRGGAGNEKLFF. The CDR3 DNA follows: TGTGCCAGCAGGGGGGGGGCTGGGAATGAAAAACTGTTTTTT. The gene calls are TRBV25-1 and TRBJ1-4; a possible D gene is TRBD1 (6 bases). Germline CDR1 MGHDK, CDR2 SYGVNS. With 6 bases removed from V and 5 bases from J, the gap between germline ends came to 13 bases. The CDR3 loop spans 14 amino acids.

This clone was seen only a few times. Here the CDR3 DNA reads TGTGCCAGCAGGTCCACTCAGCGTCACGGGTACGAGCAGTACTTC. Translation gives CASRSTQRHGYEQYF. The rearrangement uses TRBV27 and TRBJ2-7; D unclear. This CDR3 has 15 amino acids. Germline CDR1 reads MNHEY; CDR2 reads SMNVEV (reference sequence). V was cut by 6 bases and J by 4 bases, with 19 bases left in between.

V usage is TRBV11-2 and J usage is TRBJ2-1; D not certain. The ends were cut back, 3 bases at V and 4 bases at J, with 7 bases in the middle. Per germline, CDR1 SGHAT and CDR2 FQNNGV. This CDR3 is built from 13 residues. This CDR3 is CASSFFAYNEQFF. CDR3 bases: TGTGCCAGCAGCTTTTTTGCGTACAATGAGCAGTTCTTC. The full variable domain, in which reference TRBV11-2 and TRBJ2-1 provide the parts outside the CDR3, is EAGVAQSPRYKIIEKRQSVAFWCNPISGHATLYWYQQILGQGPKLLIQFQNNGVVDDSQLPKDRFSAERLKGVDSTLKIQPAKLEDSAVYLCASSFFAYNEQFFGPGTRLTVL.

The chain couples TRBV30 to TRBJ1-6, with 7 bases aligning to TRBD1. The CDR3 runs 13 residues. The ends lost 8 bases at V and 11 bases at J; junction bases unmatched: 12. Germline V gene sequence: CDR1 GTSNPN, CDR2 SVGIG (reference sequence). CDR3 DNA: TGTGCCCGCGAAGACAGGGAAGGTGCACCCCTCCACTTT. It is translated as CAREDREGAPLHF.

This rearrangement joins TRBV28 to TRBJ1-2; D remains ambiguous. The CDR3 is made up of 14 amino acids. Trimming removed 4 bases from V and 8 bases from J, with 17 bases in between. Germline values: CDR1 MDHEN, CDR2 SYDVKM. The CDR3 DNA sequence: TGTGCCAGCAGTTCTTCAACGGGATTGGGGGGCTACACCTTC. Translated: CASSSSTGLGGYTF.